The rows below give T cell receptor beta chains drawn from one sample of a study of T cell responses to AZD1222 COVID-19 vaccine. The table came from immunoSEQ multiplex PCR; TCRdb's copy has only in-frame clones and leaves some out. The table has some 200,000 clones, around 94% seen once; the top ten hold approximately 1.7%. Source: peripheral blood, taken 28 days after the second dose of the MenACWY control vaccine. All receptors derive from an adult who received the MenACWY meningococcal vaccine as a control. CDR3s include the opening cysteine and the closing phenylalanine or tryptophan. Each record gives: CDR3 length, D gene, V gene, clone size, J gene, CDR3 protein, CDR3 DNA. A D gene is named only where the DNA matches it firmly. The listing skips clone size in some rows; elsewhere it reads once, few, many or a size class.

14	TRBD1	TRBV6-1	NA	TRBJ1-6	CASSDRQGTSPLHF	TGTGCCAGCAGTGACCGACAGGGGACTTCACCCCTCCACTTT
14	TRBD1	TRBV20-1	NA	TRBJ2-3	CSASDRAPPDTQYF	TGCAGTGCTAGTGACAGGGCGCCCCCAGATACGCAGTATTTT
17	NA	TRBV11-2	NA	TRBJ2-1	CASTLTEDTSSYNEQFF	TGTGCCAGCACCCTAACGGAGGACACTAGCTCCTACAATGAGCAGTTCTTC
11	NA	TRBV18	NA	TRBJ2-7	CASSLGDEQYF	TGTGCCAGCTCACTGGGCGACGAGCAGTACTTC
13	NA	TRBV19	NA	TRBJ1-2	CASTRGGSYGYTF	TGTGCCAGTACCAGGGGTGGGTCCTATGGCTACACCTTC
19	NA	TRBV4-3	NA	TRBJ2-2	CASSQDSVRRHSNTGELFF	TGCGCCAGCAGCCAAGATAGTGTTAGGAGACACTCGAACACCGGGGAGCTGTTTTTT
13	NA	TRBV7-9	NA	TRBJ2-7	CASSLPRTHEQYF	TGTGCCAGCAGCTTACCCAGGACCCACGAGCAGTACTTC
16	TRBD1	TRBV5-1	NA	TRBJ2-5	CASSLQPGGGQETQYF	TGCGCCAGCAGCTTGCAGCCAGGGGGTGGCCAAGAGACCCAGTACTTC
12	NA	TRBV2	NA	TRBJ2-1	CASSERVDEQFF	TGTGCCAGCAGTGAACGGGTAGATGAGCAGTTCTTC
12	NA	TRBV5-1	NA	TRBJ2-3	CASRGSADTQYF	TGCGCCAGTCGGGGGAGTGCAGATACGCAGTATTTT
19	TRBD1	TRBV23-1	once	TRBJ1-4	CASSQSNSHRQGADEKLFF	TGCGCCAGCAGTCAATCGAATTCCCACCGACAGGGGGCGGATGAAAAACTGTTTTTT
15	NA	TRBV7-3	NA	TRBJ2-1	CASSLGGDSYNEQFF	TGTGCCAGCAGCTTGGGGGGAGATTCCTACAATGAGCAGTTCTTC
15	NA	TRBV19	NA	TRBJ1-4	CASSPMETANEKLFF	TGTGCCAGTAGTCCGATGGAGACGGCTAATGAAAAACTGTTTTTT
16	NA	TRBV21-1	NA	TRBJ2-2	CASSKAAGLHTGELFF	TGTGCCAGCAGCAAAGCAGCGGGATTACACACCGGGGAGCTGTTTTTT
15	TRBD1	TRBV5-4	NA	TRBJ1-5	CASSAGTGQNQPQHF	TGTGCCAGCAGCGCCGGGACAGGGCAAAATCAGCCCCAGCATTTT
14	NA	TRBV19	once	TRBJ2-7	CASSILGRGVEQYF	TGTGCCAGTAGTATTTTGGGGCGCGGGGTCGAGCAGTACTTC
15	NA	TRBV18	once	TRBJ1-4	CASSQRTAGREKLFF	TGTGCCAGCTCACAACGGACAGCCGGCCGGGAAAAACTGTTTTTT
14	NA	TRBV6-1	NA	TRBJ2-7	CASSELGSSYEQYF	TGTGCCAGCAGTGAATTGGGCAGCTCCTACGAGCAGTACTTC
15	TRBD2	TRBV7-2	NA	TRBJ2-3	CASSLGLAGVDTQYF	TGTGCCAGCAGCCTCGGACTAGCGGGGGTAGATACGCAGTATTTT
14	TRBD1	TRBV11-3	NA	TRBJ2-2	CASSLQGPTGELFF	TGTGCCAGCAGCCTACAGGGGCCAACCGGGGAGCTGTTTTTT
14	TRBD1	TRBV5-6	NA	TRBJ1-6	CASSGTGLGSPLHF	TGTGCCAGCAGCGGGACAGGGCTGGGTTCACCCCTCCACTTT
16	TRBD2	TRBV6-2/TRBV6-3	once	TRBJ2-7	CASSYQRTSGLYEQYF	TGTGCCAGCAGTTACCAAAGGACTAGCGGCCTCTACGAGCAGTACTTC
12	NA	TRBV7-8	NA	TRBJ1-2	CASSPSHYGYTF	TGTGCCAGCAGCCCTAGCCACTATGGCTACACCTTC
14	NA	TRBV4-3	NA	TRBJ1-1	CASSQDVENTEAFF	TGCGCCAGCAGCCAAGATGTTGAAAACACTGAAGCTTTCTTT
16	TRBD2	TRBV5-6	NA	TRBJ2-2	CASSLVLAGLTGELFF	TGTGCCAGCAGCTTGGTTCTAGCGGGACTCACCGGGGAGCTGTTTTTT
12	NA	TRBV3-1/TRBV3-2	NA	TRBJ2-7	CATRGLHYEQYF	TGTGCCACCCGGGGTTTGCACTACGAGCAGTACTTC
18	TRBD2	TRBV5-6	NA	TRBJ2-2	CASSVSIGLAGRSGELFF	TGTGCCAGCAGCGTCTCAATTGGACTAGCGGGTAGGAGCGGGGAGCTGTTTTTT
14	TRBD1	TRBV7-2	NA	TRBJ1-4	CASSLGTGGWELFF	TGTGCCAGCAGCTTAGGGACAGGGGGCTGGGAACTGTTTTTT
13	TRBD1	TRBV11-2	NA	TRBJ1-6	CASSGDRRSPLHF	TGTGCCAGCAGCGGGGACAGGCGGTCACCCCTCCACTTT
14	TRBD2	TRBV7-3	NA	TRBJ2-3	CASSLNGRTDTQYF	TGTGCCAGCAGCTTAAACGGGAGGACAGATACGCAGTATTTT
13	NA	TRBV11-2	NA	TRBJ1-1	CASSLWGNTEAFF	TGTGCCAGCAGCTTGTGGGGGAACACTGAAGCTTTCTTT
17	NA	TRBV4-1	NA	TRBJ1-5	CASSQYPEMGRNQPQHF	TGCGCCAGCAGCCAATACCCGGAGATGGGTCGTAATCAGCCCCAGCATTTT
15	NA	TRBV5-1	NA	TRBJ2-5	CASSLRGTMQETQYF	TGCGCCAGCAGCTTGCGCGGGACCATGCAGGAGACCCAGTACTTC
17	TRBD2	TRBV28	once	TRBJ2-3	CASSFPTSGSIADTQYF	TGTGCCAGCAGTTTCCCCACTAGCGGGAGTATCGCAGATACGCAGTATTTT
15	NA	TRBV9	NA	TRBJ2-1	CASSATVTGFREQFF	TGTGCCAGCAGCGCAACGGTCACAGGGTTCCGTGAGCAGTTCTTC
13	TRBD1	TRBV11-2	NA	TRBJ1-6	CASSPGGYSPLHF	TGTGCCAGCAGTCCAGGGGGTTACTCACCCCTCCACTTT
14	NA	TRBV19	NA	TRBJ1-5	CASSIGHSYQPQHF	TGTGCCAGTAGTATTGGGCACAGTTATCAGCCCCAGCATTTT
12	TRBD1	TRBV6-2/TRBV6-3	NA	TRBJ2-7	CASSFDRVEQYF	TGTGCCAGCAGTTTCGACAGGGTCGAGCAGTACTTC
12	NA	TRBV21-1	NA	TRBJ1-6	CASSKAFSPLHF	TGTGCCAGCAGCAAAGCCTTTTCACCCCTCCACTTT
15	TRBD2	TRBV6-4	few	TRBJ2-3	CASSAAGAGTDTQYF	TGTGCCAGCAGTGCAGCGGGGGCTGGCACAGATACGCAGTATTTT
13	NA	TRBV9	NA	TRBJ1-1	CASSVDVNTEAFF	TGTGCCAGCAGCGTAGACGTGAACACTGAAGCTTTCTTT
12	NA	TRBV11-2	NA	TRBJ1-1	CASSTLNTEAFF	TGTGCCAGCAGTACCTTGAACACTGAAGCTTTCTTT
16	NA	TRBV28	once	TRBJ1-5	CASSLGGAKTNQPQHF	TGTGCCAGCAGTTTAGGGGGGGCGAAAACCAATCAGCCCCAGCATTTT
15	NA	TRBV3-1/TRBV3-2	NA	TRBJ1-2	CASSQSYRVDYGYTF	TGTGCCAGCAGCCAATCTTACAGGGTAGACTATGGCTACACCTTC
12	NA	TRBV5-6	few	TRBJ1-1	CASSLDRIEAFF	TGTGCCAGCAGTCTGGACAGAATCGAAGCTTTCTTT
17	TRBD1	TRBV19	NA	TRBJ1-6	CASSPETRTGYNSPLHF	TGTGCCAGTAGTCCCGAGACAAGGACAGGGTATAATTCACCCCTCCACTTT
16	NA	TRBV2	NA	TRBJ2-5	CASRIFSGGPSRAQYF	TGTGCCAGCAGGATTTTTAGCGGAGGCCCCTCGAGGGCCCAGTACTTC
13	TRBD1	TRBV27	NA	TRBJ2-7	CASSTGQSYEQYF	TGTGCCAGCAGTACGGGACAGAGCTACGAGCAGTACTTC
15	NA	TRBV19	NA	TRBJ2-7	CASTPRGMGFYEQYF	TGTGCGTCAACACCGCGAGGAATGGGTTTTTACGAGCAGTACTTC
16	NA	TRBV19	NA	TRBJ1-1	CASSIGDDTLNTEAFF	TGTGCCAGTAGTATAGGGGACGACACACTGAACACTGAAGCTTTCTTT
13	NA	TRBV11-2	NA	TRBJ2-1	CASSLVRLNEQFF	TGTGCCAGCAGCTTAGTCAGGCTCAATGAGCAGTTCTTC